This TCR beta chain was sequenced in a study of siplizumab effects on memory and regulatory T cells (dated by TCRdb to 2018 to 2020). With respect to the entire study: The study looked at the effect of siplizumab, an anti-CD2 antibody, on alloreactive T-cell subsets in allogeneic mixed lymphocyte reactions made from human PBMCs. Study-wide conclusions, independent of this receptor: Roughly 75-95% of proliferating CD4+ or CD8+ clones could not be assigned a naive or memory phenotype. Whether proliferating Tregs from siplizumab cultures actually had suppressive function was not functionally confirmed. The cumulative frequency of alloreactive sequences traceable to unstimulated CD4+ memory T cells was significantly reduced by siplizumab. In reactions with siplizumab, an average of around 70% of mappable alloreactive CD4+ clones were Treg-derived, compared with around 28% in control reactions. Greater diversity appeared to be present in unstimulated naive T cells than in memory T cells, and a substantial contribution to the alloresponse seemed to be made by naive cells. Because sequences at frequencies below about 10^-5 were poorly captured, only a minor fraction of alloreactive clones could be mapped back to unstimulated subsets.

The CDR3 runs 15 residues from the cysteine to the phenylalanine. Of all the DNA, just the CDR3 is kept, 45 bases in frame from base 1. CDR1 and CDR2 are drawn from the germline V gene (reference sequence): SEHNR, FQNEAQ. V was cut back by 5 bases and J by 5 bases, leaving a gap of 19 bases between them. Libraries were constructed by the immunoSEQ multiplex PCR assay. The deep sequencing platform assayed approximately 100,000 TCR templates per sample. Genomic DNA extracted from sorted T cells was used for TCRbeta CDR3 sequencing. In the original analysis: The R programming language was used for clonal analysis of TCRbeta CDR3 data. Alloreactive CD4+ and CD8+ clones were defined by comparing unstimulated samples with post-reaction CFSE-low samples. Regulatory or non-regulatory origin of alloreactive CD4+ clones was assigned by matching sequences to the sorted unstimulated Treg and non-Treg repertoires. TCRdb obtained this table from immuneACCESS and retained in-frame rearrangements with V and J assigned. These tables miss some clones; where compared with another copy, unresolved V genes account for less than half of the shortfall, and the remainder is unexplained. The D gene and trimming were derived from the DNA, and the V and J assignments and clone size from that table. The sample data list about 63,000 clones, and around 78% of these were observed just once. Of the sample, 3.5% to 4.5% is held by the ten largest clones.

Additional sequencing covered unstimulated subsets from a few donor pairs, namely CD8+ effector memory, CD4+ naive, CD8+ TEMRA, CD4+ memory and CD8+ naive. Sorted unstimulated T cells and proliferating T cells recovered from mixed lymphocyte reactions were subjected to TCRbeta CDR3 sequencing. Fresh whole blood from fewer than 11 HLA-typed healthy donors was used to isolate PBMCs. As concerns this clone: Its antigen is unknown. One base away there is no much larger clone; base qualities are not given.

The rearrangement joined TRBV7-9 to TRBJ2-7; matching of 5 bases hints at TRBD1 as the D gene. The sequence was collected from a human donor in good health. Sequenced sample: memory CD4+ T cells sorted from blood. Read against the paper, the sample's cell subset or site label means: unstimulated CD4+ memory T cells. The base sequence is TGTGCCAGCAGCACGACCCATTCAGGGATCCACGAGCAGTACTTC. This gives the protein CASSTTHSGIHEQYF.